This is a list of T cell receptor beta chains from one sample in a study of relationships among human T cell subsets. TCRdb re-called the multiplex PCR reads through MiXCR, storing one row per CDR3 protein. The sample yields around 14,000 distinct CDR3 sequences, roughly 60% seen once. Sequencing was performed on total T cells sorted from blood. All receptors come from a man aged 35-49 years in good health. Both conserved end residues are part of each CDR3. A D gene is named only where the DNA matches it firmly. Not all rows give a size; the values are once, few, many and, for expanded clones, a class.

j_call,d_call,v_call,clone_size,cdr3_aa,cdr3_nt
TRBJ1-2,-,TRBV7-9,-,CASSPGQGGGYGYTF,TGTGCCAGCAGCCCCGGTCAAGGGGGGGGTTATGGCTACACCTTC
TRBJ2-5,-,TRBV29-1,-,CSVRDHGGETQYF,TGCAGCGTTCGGGACCACGGCGGAGAGACCCAGTACTTC
TRBJ2-3,-,TRBV28,few,CASSRHPDTQYF,TGTGCCAGCAGTCGCCACCCAGATACGCAGTATTTT
TRBJ2-7,-,TRBV6-5,-,CASSYSREGANYEQYF,TGTGCCAGCAGTTACTCGAGGGAGGGGGCCAACTACGAGCAGTACTTC
TRBJ1-5,-,TRBV12-3/TRBV12-4,-,CASSLRMGNQPQHF,TGTGCCAGCAGTTTAAGGATGGGCAATCAGCCCCAGCATTTT
TRBJ2-7,TRBD1,TRBV11-2,-,CASSPDRVSEQYF,TGTGCCAGCAGCCCCGACAGGGTCAGCGAGCAGTACTTC
TRBJ2-7,TRBD1,TRBV28,-,CASCPLLRTGGEEQYF,TGTGCCAGCTGTCCCCTGCTGCGGACAGGGGGCGAGGAGCAGTACTTC
TRBJ2-1,-,TRBV18,-,CASSLSAGNEQFF,TGTGCCAGCTCACTTAGCGCGGGCAATGAGCAGTTCTTC
TRBJ2-3,-,TRBV11-2,few,CASSFRGSDTQYF,TGTGCCAGCAGCTTCCGGGGCTCAGATACGCAGTATTTT
TRBJ2-1,-,TRBV29-1,-,CSADSQGGGPYNEQFF,TGCAGCGCCGACTCACAGGGAGGGGGGCCTTACAATGAGCAGTTCTTC
TRBJ2-7,-,TRBV6-6,-,CASSSETSSEQYF,TGTGCCAGCAGTTCTGAGACGTCGAGCGAGCAGTACTTC
TRBJ1-1,-,TRBV28,-,CASSPWGLGTEAFF,TGTGCCAGCAGCCCATGGGGTCTGGGCACTGAAGCTTTCTTT
TRBJ2-7,TRBD1,TRBV29-1,-,CSVTLGTGASYEQYF,TGCAGCGTAACACTGGGGACAGGGGCCTCCTACGAGCAGTACTTC
TRBJ2-3,-,TRBV11-2,medium-sized,CASSQTYSRTDTQYF,TGTGCCAGCAGCCAGACCTATTCACGCACAGATACGCAGTATTTT
TRBJ2-1,-,TRBV20-1,-,CSASQLESYNEQFF,TGCAGTGCTAGTCAGCTAGAATCCTACAATGAGCAGTTCTTC
TRBJ1-2,-,TRBV28,-,CASSFGGQQGYTF,TGTGCCAGCAGTTTTGGCGGGCAGCAAGGCTACACCTTC
TRBJ1-4,-,TRBV20-1,-,CSARDRRGTGEKLFF,TGCAGTGCTAGAGATCGTCGGGGTACTGGAGAAAAACTGTTTTTT
TRBJ1-2,-,TRBV5-4,-,CASSLDPADGYTF,TGTGCCAGCAGCCTTGACCCTGCAGATGGCTACACCTTC
TRBJ2-7,-,TRBV27,-,CASSLRRARNDYEQYF,TGTGCCAGCAGTTTAAGGCGGGCCAGAAATGACTACGAGCAGTACTTC
TRBJ2-7,-,TRBV7-9,few,CASSFTYEQYF,TGTGCCAGCAGTTTCACCTACGAGCAGTACTTC
TRBJ2-7,TRBD2,TRBV5-6,-,CASSPGPGGNTYEQYF,TGTGCCAGCAGCCCTGGACCGGGAGGGAATACCTACGAGCAGTACTTC
TRBJ2-5,-,TRBV28,-,CASSLLTVGRRRFQETQYF,TGTGCCAGCAGTTTACTCACGGTCGGTCGTCGTAGGTTCCAAGAGACCCAGTACTTC
TRBJ2-3,TRBD1,TRBV10-3,-,CAISVGTGGFTDTQYF,TGTGCCATCAGTGTTGGGACAGGGGGCTTCACAGATACGCAGTATTTT
TRBJ2-7,-,TRBV7-2,few,CASSLAEIYEQYF,TGTGCCAGCAGCTTAGCGGAGATCTACGAGCAGTACTTC
TRBJ1-1,-,TRBV29-1,-,CSVARGTEAFF,TGCAGCGTTGCGAGGGGCACTGAAGCTTTCTTT
TRBJ1-1,TRBD1,TRBV6-1,once,CASSRQGANTEAFF,TGTGCCAGCAGTCGACAGGGAGCGAACACTGAAGCTTTCTTT
TRBJ2-3,-,TRBV7-3,-,CASSLTIADTDTQYF,TGTGCCAGCAGCTTAACCATTGCGGACACAGATACGCAGTATTTT
TRBJ2-5,-,TRBV11-2,-,CASSFTGRTGQETQYF,TGTGCCAGCAGCTTTACAGGGCGTACCGGTCAAGAGACCCAGTACTTC
TRBJ2-5,TRBD2,TRBV11-2,few,CASSSGGMETQYF,TGTGCCAGCAGCTCCGGGGGGATGGAGACCCAGTACTTC
TRBJ1-3,-,TRBV7-9,-,CASSFPPADSGNTIYF,TGTGCCAGCAGCTTTCCCCCAGCTGATTCTGGAAACACCATATATTTT
TRBJ2-1,TRBD2,TRBV14,-,CASSLTEGLVSYNEQFF,TGTGCCAGCAGCCTCACGGAAGGACTAGTCAGTTACAATGAGCAGTTCTTC
TRBJ2-7,TRBD2,TRBV11-2,-,CASSLSGDWPGQYF,TGTGCCAGCAGCTTAAGCGGGGACTGGCCGGGGCAGTACTTC
TRBJ2-2,-,TRBV19,-,CASRWVTANTGELFF,TGTGCCAGTAGATGGGTGACAGCGAACACCGGGGAGCTGTTTTTT
TRBJ2-3,-,TRBV28,-,CASASADTQYF,TGTGCCAGCGCCTCTGCAGATACGCAGTATTTT
TRBJ2-3,TRBD2,TRBV6-5,-,CASSSLAGVVGDTQYF,TGTGCCAGCAGTTCCTTAGCGGGAGTGGTTGGAGATACGCAGTATTTT
TRBJ1-4,-,TRBV28,-,CASSSKGLRGEKLFF,TGTGCCAGCAGTTCAAAGGGCCTCCGAGGGGAAAAACTGTTTTTT
TRBJ2-7,-,TRBV10-3,medium-sized,CATRQEGPYEQYF,TGTGCCACACGACAGGAGGGCCCCTACGAGCAGTACTTC
TRBJ2-7,-,TRBV11-2,few,CASSARDTVSKYF,TGTGCCAGCAGCGCCCGGGACACGGTCAGCAAGTACTTC
TRBJ1-6,-,TRBV27,-,CASSFPRSPLHF,TGTGCCAGCAGTTTTCCCCGTTCACCCCTCCACTTT
TRBJ2-3,TRBD2,TRBV6-4,-,CASSATSGGRDTQYF,TGTGCCAGCAGCGCGACTAGCGGGGGGAGAGATACGCAGTATTTT
TRBJ2-7,-,TRBV19,-,CASSIVAGNYEQYF,TGTGCCAGTAGTATAGTCGCAGGAAACTACGAGCAGTACTTC